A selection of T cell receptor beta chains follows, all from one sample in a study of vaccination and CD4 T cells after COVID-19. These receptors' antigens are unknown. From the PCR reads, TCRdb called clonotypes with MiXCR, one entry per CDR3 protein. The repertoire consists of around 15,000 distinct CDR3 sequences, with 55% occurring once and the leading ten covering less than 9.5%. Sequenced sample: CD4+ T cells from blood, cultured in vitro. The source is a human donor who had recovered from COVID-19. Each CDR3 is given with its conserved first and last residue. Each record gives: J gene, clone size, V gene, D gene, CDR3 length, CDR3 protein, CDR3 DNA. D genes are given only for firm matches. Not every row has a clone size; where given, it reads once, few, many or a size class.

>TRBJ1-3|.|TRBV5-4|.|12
CAVGFSGNTIYF
TGTGCCGTCGGATTCTCTGGAAACACCATATATTTT
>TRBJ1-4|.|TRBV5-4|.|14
CASSLGAANEKLFF
TGTGCCAGCAGCTTGGGGGCGGCTAATGAAAAACTGTTTTTT
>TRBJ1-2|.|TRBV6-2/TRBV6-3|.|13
CASGDGGIYGYTF
TGTGCCAGTGGGGACGGCGGGATATATGGCTACACCTTC
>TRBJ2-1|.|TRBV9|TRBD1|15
CASSVGDSGYNEQFF
TGTGCCAGCAGCGTAGGGGACAGTGGGTACAATGAGCAGTTCTTC
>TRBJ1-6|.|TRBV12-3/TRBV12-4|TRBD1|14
CASSVDRANSPLHF
TGTGCCAGCAGCGTAGACAGGGCCAATTCACCCCTCCACTTT
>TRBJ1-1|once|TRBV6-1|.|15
CASSDFTRVDTEAFF
TGTGCCAGCAGTGATTTCACAAGGGTTGACACTGAAGCTTTCTTT
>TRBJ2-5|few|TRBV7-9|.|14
CASSPRREQETQYF
TGTGCCAGCAGCCCCCGCCGTGAACAAGAGACCCAGTACTTC
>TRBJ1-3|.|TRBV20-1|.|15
CSASPVFSSGNTIYF
TGCAGTGCTAGCCCCGTTTTTAGCTCTGGAAACACCATATATTTT
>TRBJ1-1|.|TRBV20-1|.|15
CSARDLGGLFDEAFF
TGCAGTGCTAGAGATCTCGGGGGGCTATTTGATGAAGCTTTCTTT
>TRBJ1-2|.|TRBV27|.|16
CASSQNRASYNYGYTF
TGTGCCAGCAGTCAAAACAGGGCGAGCTACAACTATGGCTACACCTTC
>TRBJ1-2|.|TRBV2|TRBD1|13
CASRLGQIYGYTF
TGTGCCAGCAGATTGGGACAGATTTATGGCTACACCTTC
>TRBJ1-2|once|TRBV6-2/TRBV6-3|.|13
CASSYRVDYGYTF
TGTGCCAGCAGTTACAGGGTGGACTATGGCTACACCTTC
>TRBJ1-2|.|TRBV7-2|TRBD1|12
CASSVRGEGYTF
TGTGCCAGCAGCGTCAGGGGGGAAGGCTACACCTTC
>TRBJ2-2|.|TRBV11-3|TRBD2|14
CASSPGGGTGELFF
TGTGCCAGCAGCCCGGGAGGAGGGACCGGGGAGCTGTTTTTT
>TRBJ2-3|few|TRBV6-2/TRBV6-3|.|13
CASSSQSTDTQYF
TGTGCCAGCAGTTCCCAGTCCACAGATACGCAGTATTTT
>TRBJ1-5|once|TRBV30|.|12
CAWDPGQQPQHF
TGTGCCTGGGACCCCGGACAACAGCCCCAGCATTTT
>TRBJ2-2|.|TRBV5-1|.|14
CASNLRGGTGELFF
TGCGCCAGCAACCTACGAGGGGGAACCGGGGAGCTGTTTTTT
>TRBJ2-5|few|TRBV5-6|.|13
CASSLTGSETQYF
TGTGCCAGCAGCTTGACAGGATCGGAGACCCAGTACTTC
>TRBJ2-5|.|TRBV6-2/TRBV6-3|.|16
CASSYLRSKYQETQYF
TGTGCCAGCAGTTATCTCAGGTCTAAGTACCAAGAGACCCAGTACTTC
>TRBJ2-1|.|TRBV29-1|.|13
CSALLVSYNEQFF
TGCAGCGCCTTACTAGTTTCCTACAATGAGCAGTTCTTC
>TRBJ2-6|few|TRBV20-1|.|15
CSARVRGSGANVLTF
TGCAGTGCTAGAGTAAGAGGCTCTGGGGCCAACGTCCTGACTTTC
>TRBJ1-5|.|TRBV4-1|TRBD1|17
CASSQVPFNRGVQPQHF
TGCGCCAGCAGCCAAGTCCCCTTCAACAGGGGAGTTCAGCCCCAGCATTTT
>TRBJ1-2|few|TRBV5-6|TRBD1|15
CASSGQGALWSGYTF
TGTGCCAGCTCGGGACAGGGGGCGCTTTGGTCCGGCTACACCTTC
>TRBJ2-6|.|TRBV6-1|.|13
CASNAPGANVLTF
TGTGCCAGCAATGCCCCTGGGGCCAACGTCCTGACTTTC
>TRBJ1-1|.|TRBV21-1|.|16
CASSNGDRYSNTEAFF
TGTGCCAGCAGCAACGGGGACAGATATTCGAACACTGAAGCTTTCTTT
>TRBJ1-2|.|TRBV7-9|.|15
CASSPGLRGNYGYTF
TGTGCCAGCAGCCCCGGGCTACGGGGTAACTATGGCTACACCTTC
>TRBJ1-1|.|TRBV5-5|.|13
CASSQGPDTEAFF
TGTGCCAGCAGCCAGGGACCGGACACTGAAGCTTTCTTT
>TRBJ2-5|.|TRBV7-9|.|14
CASSVPAGGETQYF
TGTGCCAGCAGCGTCCCAGCGGGTGGAGAGACCCAGTACTTC
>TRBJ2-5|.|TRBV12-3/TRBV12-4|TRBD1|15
CASSSQNRGRETQYF
TGTGCCAGCAGTTCACAAAACAGGGGTAGAGAGACCCAGTACTTC
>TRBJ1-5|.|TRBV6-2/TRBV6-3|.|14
CASQRGGPSQPQHF
TGTGCCAGTCAGAGGGGGGGTCCAAGTCAGCCCCAGCATTTT
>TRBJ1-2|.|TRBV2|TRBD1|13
CASTAGQVYGYTF
TGTGCCAGCACCGCTGGACAGGTCTATGGCTACACCTTC
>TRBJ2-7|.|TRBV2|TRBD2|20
CASSKRGLAGVSGQVSEQYF
TGTGCCAGCAGCAAACGGGGACTAGCGGGGGTCTCTGGTCAAGTAAGCGAGCAGTACTTC
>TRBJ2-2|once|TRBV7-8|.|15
CASSLAGVHTGELFF
TGTGCCAGCAGCTTAGCGGGAGTCCACACCGGGGAGCTGTTTTTT
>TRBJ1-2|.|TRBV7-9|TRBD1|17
CASSSRNSGGQGDGYTF
TGTGCCAGCAGCTCACGGAATTCAGGGGGACAGGGAGATGGCTACACCTTC
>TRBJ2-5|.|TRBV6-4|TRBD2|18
CASSDPQGLAGDRETQYF
TGTGCCAGCAGTGACCCCCAAGGACTAGCGGGAGATCGAGAGACCCAGTACTTC
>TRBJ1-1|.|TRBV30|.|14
CAWSRSRAGVEAFF
TGTGCCTGGAGTAGGTCCAGGGCGGGAGTTGAAGCTTTCTTT
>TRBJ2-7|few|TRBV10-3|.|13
CAIRRDPDYEQYF
TGTGCCATCAGGAGGGATCCGGACTACGAGCAGTACTTC
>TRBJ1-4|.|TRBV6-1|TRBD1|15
CASSGQGSVWEKLFF
TGTGCCAGCAGTGGACAGGGTAGTGTGTGGGAAAAACTGTTTTTT
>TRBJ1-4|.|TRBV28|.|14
CASSSQGTNEKLFF
TGTGCCAGCAGTTCACAGGGAACTAATGAAAAACTGTTTTTT
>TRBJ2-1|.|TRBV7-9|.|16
CASSLGPWSSYNEQFF
TGTGCCAGCAGCTTAGGCCCGTGGAGCTCCTACAATGAGCAGTTCTTC
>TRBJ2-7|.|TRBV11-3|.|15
CASSPPTGPTAEQYF
TGTGCCAGCAGCCCCCCCACGGGGCCGACGGCCGAGCAGTACTTC
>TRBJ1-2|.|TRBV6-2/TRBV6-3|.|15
CASSNTRGANYGYTF
TGTGCCAGCTCTAACACCAGGGGAGCTAACTATGGCTACACCTTC
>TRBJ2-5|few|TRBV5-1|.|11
CASSPGETQYF
TGCGCCAGCAGCCCGGGAGAGACCCAGTACTTC
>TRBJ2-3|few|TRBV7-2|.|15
CASSLEEYSTDTQYF
TGTGCCAGCAGCCTGGAGGAGTATAGCACAGATACGCAGTATTTT
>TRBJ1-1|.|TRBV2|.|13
CASSDMVGTEAFF
TGTGCCAGCAGTGATATGGTAGGCACTGAAGCTTTCTTT
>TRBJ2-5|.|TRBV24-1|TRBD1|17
CATSGSPGQGDQETQYF
TGTGCCACCAGTGGGAGCCCGGGACAGGGAGACCAAGAGACCCAGTACTTC
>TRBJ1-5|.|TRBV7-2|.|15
CASSSSPGPHQPQHF
TGTGCCAGCAGCTCATCACCGGGACCCCATCAGCCCCAGCATTTT
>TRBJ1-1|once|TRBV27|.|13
CASSLNGPAEAFF
TGTGCCAGCAGTTTAAATGGGCCAGCTGAAGCTTTCTTT
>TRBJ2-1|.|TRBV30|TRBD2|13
CAWSVLADNEQFF
TGTGCCTGGAGTGTACTAGCGGACAATGAGCAGTTCTTC
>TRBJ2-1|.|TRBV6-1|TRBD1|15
CASRPRQGVHNEQFF
TGTGCCAGCAGGCCGCGACAGGGGGTCCACAATGAGCAGTTCTTC
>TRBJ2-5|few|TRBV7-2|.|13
CASSRQDVETQYF
TGTGCCAGCAGCCGACAGGATGTGGAGACCCAGTACTTC
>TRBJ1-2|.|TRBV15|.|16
CATSRDLGEAPYGYTF
TGTGCCACCAGCAGAGATCTAGGGGAGGCACCCTATGGCTACACCTTC
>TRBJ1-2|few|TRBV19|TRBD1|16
CASSIDHGQGSYGYTF
TGTGCCAGTAGTATAGATCATGGACAGGGTTCCTATGGCTACACCTTC
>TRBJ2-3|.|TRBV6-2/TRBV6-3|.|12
CASTHRADTQYF
TGTGCCAGCACCCATAGGGCAGATACGCAGTATTTT
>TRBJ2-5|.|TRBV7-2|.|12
CASSRTGETQYF
TGTGCCAGCAGCCGGACCGGGGAGACCCAGTACTTC